The 18 T cell receptor beta chains below come from one sample, sequenced in a study of beta chain features in type 1 diabetes. Their antigen targets remain unknown. Study results and caveats: There was a moderate but significant shortening of TCRB CDR3s in all four CD4+ subsets of Type 1 diabetes patients.

The sequenced template was cDNA made from the entire isolated RNA. Profiling relied on immunoSEQ multiplex PCR, and the TCRdb table lists in-frame clones only, not all of them. The sample records about 360,000 clones, around 13% being singletons. Sequenced sample: naive CD4+ T cells from blood. The receptor source for this set is a woman younger than 35 with type 1 diabetes.

This clone was detected only a few times. The rearrangement joins TRBV7-2 to TRBJ2-7; D possibly corresponds to TRBD2 (7 bases). Trimming removed 2 bases from V and 6 bases from J, with 14 bases in between. The CDR3 extends over 14 amino acids. Germline V gives CDR1 SGHTA, CDR2 FQGNSA. CDR3 sequence reads: CASSLSGTFFEQYF. The CDR3 DNA reads TGTGCCAGCAGCTTAAGCGGGACATTCTTCGAGCAGTACTTC.

The chain links TRBV29-1 to TRBJ2-2, with 8 bases aligning to TRBD2. Looked up from germline, CDR1 is SQVTM and CDR2 is ANQGSEA. Trimming cost V 4 bases and J 3 bases; bases outside gene matches: 4. The CDR3 runs 14 residues. CDR3 DNA sequence: TGCAGCGTTGTCCCGGGGGGGCACACCGGGGAGCTGTTTTTT. Its protein is CSVVPGGHTGELFF.

This clone was observed a handful of times. This sequence joins TRBV29-1 and TRBJ1-2, with D possibly being TRBD1 (5 bases). The germline gives CDR1 SQVTM, CDR2 ANQGSEA. Between the trimmed V and J ends, which lost 0 bases and 4 bases, there was a span of 15 bases. This CDR3 has 15 residues. CDR3 residues: CSVEDRGREGYGYTF. The CDR3 DNA reads as TGCAGCGTTGAAGATAGGGGCAGAGAAGGCTATGGCTACACCTTC.

This clone turned up a few times. The CDR3 DNA is TGCAGCTTTACTAGCGGGAGATCCGGGTTCCGGGGCGAGCAGTACTTC. Translation gives CSFTSGRSGFRGEQYF. The rearrangement uses TRBV29-1 and TRBJ2-7; the match to TRBD2 covers 11 bases. The CDR3 totals 16 residues. Losses at the gene ends were 8 bases for V and 6 bases for J; bases not matched to a gene: 18. From germline, CDR1 is SQVTM and CDR2 ANQGSEA.

J is TRBJ2-5 and V is TRBV28; D is possibly TRBD1 (5 bases). Per the germline V gene, CDR1 is MDHEN and CDR2 is SYDVKM. V was clipped by 3 bases and J by 1 base, with 9 bases between them. The CDR3 extends over 14 amino acids. The CDR3 sequence is CASSFRTRQETQYF. Written as DNA, the CDR3 is TGTGCCAGCAGTTTTAGGACACGCCAAGAGACCCAGTACTTC.

In this sample, this clone turned up a few times. The rearrangement joins TRBV29-1 to TRBJ1-2, with no clear D. Trimming pared 4 bases from V and 5 bases from J, leaving 11 bases between. CDR3 length: 12 residues. Germline lookup yields CDR1 SQVTM and CDR2 ANQGSEA. CDR3 amino acids: CSVGFGRYGYTF. The CDR3 bases are TGCAGCGTTGGGTTCGGTCGGTATGGCTACACCTTC.

The chain joins TRBV11-3 to TRBJ2-7; D unclear. CDR3 length: 13 amino acids. Germline V gene lookup returns CDR1 SGHNT and CDR2 YENEEA. Trimming pared 4 bases from V and 3 bases from J, leaving 10 bases between. CDR3 sequence (DNA): TGTGCCAGCAGCTCAAGACTGGACTACGAGCAGTACTTC. As protein: CASSSRLDYEQYF.

This chain links TRBV15 with TRBJ1-3; no firm D call. The CDR3 runs to 15 residues. With 0 bases removed from V and 0 bases from J, the gap between germline ends came to 6 bases. CDR1 is LNHNV and CDR2 is YYDKDF in the germline V gene (reference sequence). The CDR3 DNA is TGTGCCACCAGCAGAGATGCGTTCTCTGGAAACACCATATATTTT. Translation: CATSRDAFSGNTIYF.

The gene calls are TRBV29-1 and TRBJ2-5; a possible D gene is TRBD2 (5 bases). V lost 4 bases to trimming and J lost 5 bases, with 8 bases between them. CDR1 and CDR2 from the germline V gene are SQVTM and ANQGSEA. The CDR3 runs 11 residues. Written as DNA, the CDR3 is TGCAGCGTTGGGGAGTGGGAGACCCAGTACTTC. This sequence encodes CSVGEWETQYF.

V is TRBV20-1 and J is TRBJ1-1; maybe TRBD1 (5 bases). The V gene's germline CDR1 is DFQATT and CDR2 SNEGSKA (reference sequence). V was clipped by 6 bases and J by 7 bases, with 9 bases between them. The length of the CDR3 is 10 residues. The CDR3 DNA reads as TGCAGTGCCGTGGGACTTGAAGCTTTCTTT. This encodes CSAVGLEAFF.

This clone showed up just a few times. The chain uses TRBV7-9 and TRBJ2-7; D unresolved. The CDR3 is 12 amino acids. V gave up 6 bases and J gave up 6 bases, with 12 bases separating them. From germline, CDR1 is SEHNR and CDR2 FQNEAQ (reference sequence). CDR3: CASRTTVGEQYF. The CDR3 DNA reads as TGTGCCAGCAGGACAACAGTCGGCGAGCAGTACTTC.

The J gene is TRBJ2-5, the V gene TRBV6-1; maybe TRBD2 (6 bases). The CDR3 has 13 residues. The germline V gene encodes CDR1 MNHNS and CDR2 SASEGT. Trimming shortened V by 3 bases and J by 5 bases, and 10 bases separated the two germline ends. The CDR3 nucleotides read TGTGCCAGCAGTGAGGGCAGCGGGGAGACCCAGTACTTC. Translated, it gives CASSEGSGETQYF.

The chain has TRBV7-2 and TRBJ1-1, with 9 nucleotides matching TRBD1. Germline lookup yields CDR1 SGHTA and CDR2 FQGNSA. CDR3 length: 13 residues. The V segment lost 4 bases and the J segment 10 bases; nucleotides outside the gene matches: 7. The CDR3, as DNA: TGTGCCAGCAGCTCCCAGAGACAGGGGGGAGCTTTCTTT. Translating gives CASSSQRQGGAFF.

The chain uses TRBV7-9 and TRBJ2-5, with 9 bases that match TRBD2. Germline lookup yields CDR1 SEHNR and CDR2 FQNEAQ (reference sequence). The CDR3 totals 14 residues. With 8 bases clipped from V and 4 bases from J, the junction kept 8 bases outside the gene matches. Written as DNA, the CDR3 is TGTGCCAGCCGGACTAGCGCGTCTCGAGAGACCCAGTACTTC. Translated, it gives CASRTSASRETQYF.

This clone appeared a few times. The rearrangement joins TRBV14 to TRBJ2-1, with D possibly matching TRBD1 (5 bases). Trimming took off 4 bases at V and 4 bases at J, with 14 bases between the two ends. The CDR3 consists of 15 residues. Looked up from germline, CDR1 is SGHDN and CDR2 is FVKESK. The CDR3 loop is CASSPPPGLYNEQFF. In DNA form, the CDR3 reads TGTGCCAGCAGCCCCCCCCCAGGGTTGTACAATGAGCAGTTCTTC.

The chain is built from TRBV6-1 and TRBJ2-4; D possibly corresponds to TRBD1 (6 bases). CDR1 and CDR2 (germline): MNHNS, SASEGT. Between the trimmed V and J ends, which lost 6 bases and 7 bases, there was a span of 10 bases. The CDR3 runs 12 residues. The CDR3 DNA follows: TGTGCCAGCAGACAGGGTAGCAACATTCAGTACTTC. The encoded protein is CASRQGSNIQYF.

The chain uses TRBV7-9 and TRBJ2-1; 9 bases map to TRBD1. Per germline, CDR1 SEHNR and CDR2 FQNEAQ (reference sequence). V dropped 4 bases and J dropped 7; count of bases not matched to a gene: 5. CDR3 length equals 14 residues. The CDR3 region is CASSWGTGWNEQFF. CDR3 nucleotide sequence: TGTGCCAGCAGCTGGGGGACAGGGTGGAATGAGCAGTTCTTC.

This chain connects TRBV11-2 to TRBJ2-2; no definite D call. This CDR3 has 13 amino acids. Germline V gives CDR1 SGHAT, CDR2 FQNNGV. Trimming stripped 3 bases from V and 5 bases from J, with 7 bases between. The CDR3 spells CASSLTQTGELFF. CDR3 DNA: TGTGCCAGCAGCTTGACACAAACCGGGGAGCTGTTTTTT.